These 31 T cell receptor beta chains were sequenced from one sample in a study of cytomegalovirus exposure and HLA in healthy donors. PCR used 60 Vbeta primers and 13 Jbeta primers. The repertoire was sequenced with immunoSEQ multiplex PCR; TCRdb's copy has only in-frame clones and lacks some. The table has 85,000 to 130,000 clones, approximately 70% seen once; the top ten hold approximately 4.3%. The sequenced sample was PBMCs. The source of these receptors is a woman in her late teens or twenties in good health and CMV-seropositive.

This chain joins TRBV6-5 and TRBJ2-1; TRBD2 is a possible D gene (6 bases). The CDR3 sequence is 16 residues long. The germline V and J ends were trimmed by 0 bases and 7 bases, with 16 bases remaining between them. Germline CDR1 is MNHEY and CDR2 is SVGAGI. Here the CDR3 reads CASSYSFAGSGNEQFF. In DNA, the CDR3 is TGTGCCAGCAGTTACTCTTTCGCGGGGAGTGGGAATGAGCAGTTCTTC.

The chain joins TRBV4-1 to TRBJ2-6, with D perhaps TRBD2 (6 bases). Germline V gene sequence: CDR1 MGHRA, CDR2 YSYEKL. Trimming stripped 3 bases from V and 1 base from J, with 19 bases between. CDR3 length equals 19 residues. The CDR3 spells CASSHLNGQGGSGANVLTF. CDR3 DNA sequence: TGCGCCAGCAGCCACCTAAACGGGCAGGGAGGTTCTGGGGCCAACGTCCTGACTTTC.

The J gene is TRBJ2-1, the V gene TRBV27; 11 nucleotides match TRBD2. This CDR3 contains 16 residues. Per the germline V gene, CDR1 is MNHEY and CDR2 is SMNVEV (reference sequence). J was trimmed by 1 base and V by 6 bases; bases with no gene match: 5. Written as DNA, the CDR3 is TGTGCCAGCAGCGGCGCTAGCGGGGGGTCCTACAATGAGCAGTTCTTC. This encodes CASSGASGGSYNEQFF.

V gene TRBV4-2 combines with J gene TRBJ1-4; D possibly corresponds to TRBD1 (5 bases). CDR1 is LGHNA, CDR2 YNFKEQ, per germline. The CDR3 runs 17 residues. With 0 bases removed from V and 0 bases from J, the gap between germline ends came to 11 bases. This CDR3 reads CASSQDRGSPTNEKLFF. In DNA, the CDR3 is TGTGCCAGCAGCCAAGATCGGGGGTCTCCAACTAATGAAAAACTGTTTTTT.

This clone was detected once. The chain's CDR3 is CASSEAGTAYEQYF. CDR3 coding DNA: TGTGCCAGCAGTGAAGCCGGGACAGCCTACGAGCAGTACTTC. V is TRBV6-1 and J is TRBJ2-7; TRBD1 agrees at 7 bases. The CDR3 runs 14 residues. The germline CDR1 and CDR2 sequences are MNHNS and SASEGT. After removal of 0 bases from V and 2 bases from J, the junction contained 1 base not matched to a gene.

The chain carries TRBV7-8 and TRBJ2-7; 9 positions agree with TRBD2. Germline V gives CDR1 SGHVS, CDR2 FQNEAQ. V was pared by 2 bases and J by 1 base, with 6 bases of the junction left unmatched. This CDR3 comprises 16 residues. Here the CDR3 reads CASSLRGLAGSYEQYF. CDR3 DNA: TGTGCCAGCAGCTTAAGGGGTCTAGCGGGGTCCTACGAGCAGTACTTC.

The chain is built from TRBV5-1 and TRBJ2-7; D may be TRBD1 (6 bases). Per the germline V gene, CDR1 is SGHRS and CDR2 is YFSETQ. Trimming stripped 2 bases from V and 3 bases from J, with 12 bases between. The CDR3 extends over 14 amino acids. The CDR3 reads CASSLMTGDYEQYF. CDR3 coding DNA: TGCGCCAGCAGCTTAATGACAGGAGACTACGAGCAGTACTTC.

This chain joins TRBV6-6 and TRBJ2-1; 11 bases are shared with TRBD2. The trim removed 6 bases at V and 6 bases at J, leaving 10 bases unmatched. The CDR3 covers 16 residues. Germline V gene data show CDR1 as MNHNY and CDR2 as SVGAGI (reference sequence). In DNA form, the CDR3 reads TGTGCCAGCAGACCCCCGACTAGCGGGAAAGGCAATGAGCAGTTCTTC. Encoded protein: CASRPPTSGKGNEQFF.

The CDR3 nucleotides are TGTGCCAGCAGCTTAGGTACGGGGGTAGCTGAAGCTTTCTTT. Translation: CASSLGTGVAEAFF. The chain has TRBV11-2 and TRBJ1-1; weak D call: TRBD1 (5 bases). Germline CDR1 reads SGHAT; CDR2 reads FQNNGV. The CDR3 extends over 14 amino acids. The ends were cut back, 1 base at V and 6 bases at J, with 12 bases in the middle.

This chain joins TRBV5-4 and TRBJ2-1, with 12 nucleotides matching TRBD2. With 2 bases clipped from V and 2 bases from J, the junction kept 2 bases outside the gene matches. The CDR3 is 16 amino acids. Germline V gives CDR1 SGHNT, CDR2 YYREEE (reference sequence). CDR3 sequence: CASSFGLAGTYNEQFF. The CDR3, as DNA: TGTGCCAGCAGCTTCGGACTAGCGGGAACCTACAATGAGCAGTTCTTC.

This clone was detected only a few times. The chain links TRBV13 to TRBJ2-5; the D gene is possibly TRBD1 (6 bases). The closer fit of TRBJ2-7 to the DNA end suggests the J call may be wrong. CDR1 is PRHDT, CDR2 FYEKMQ, per germline (reference sequence). CDR3 length: 14 amino acids. Written as DNA, the CDR3 is TGTGCCAGCAGCTCCCTAGACAGGCGGCACGAGCAGTACTTC. It encodes CASSSLDRRHEQYF.

Only one count was recorded for this clone. The V gene is TRBV7-9, the J gene TRBJ1-4; D unresolved. V lost 2 bases and J lost 5, with 6 bases in between. The CDR3 spans 13 residues. Germline V CDR1 and CDR2: SEHNR, FQNEAQ (reference sequence). The CDR3 sequence is CASSLSGNEKLFF. Written as DNA, the CDR3 is TGTGCCAGCAGCTTATCGGGAAATGAAAAACTGTTTTTT.

V usage is TRBV11-2 and J usage is TRBJ1-1, with 7 bases lining up with TRBD1. The germline V gene has CDR1 SGHAT and CDR2 FQNNGV. The junction had 4 bases not matched to a gene; V was cut back by 5 bases and J by 1 base. The CDR3 is made up of 14 amino acids. CDR3 coding DNA: TGTGCCAGCAGCCACAGGGGCAGGAACACTGAAGCTTTCTTT. Translated, it gives CASSHRGRNTEAFF.

This sequence joins TRBV7-3 and TRBJ2-7, with 7 nucleotides matching TRBD1. CDR1 is SGHTA, CDR2 FQGTGA, per germline. V trimming: 6 bases; J trimming: 0 bases; junction bases outside the gene matches: 5. The CDR3 is 14 residues long. CDR3 coding DNA: TGTGCCAGCAGTCTCACAGGGGCCTCCTACGAGCAGTACTTC. Residues: CASSLTGASYEQYF.

The gene calls are TRBV11-2 and TRBJ1-2, with TRBD1 matching 7 bases. CDR3 size: 15 residues. Germline CDR1 reads SGHAT; CDR2 reads FQNNGV. Trimming removed 4 bases from V and 8 bases from J; junction bases left unmatched: 13. CDR3 nucleotide sequence: TGTGCCAGCAGCTCCCTGGGGGCCAGGGGGAGCGGCTACACCTTC. Its protein product is CASSSLGARGSGYTF. Based on the CDR3 plus reference TRBV11-2 and TRBJ1-2, the full variable domain is EAGVAQSPRYKIIEKRQSVAFWCNPISGHATLYWYQQILGQGPKLLIQFQNNGVVDDSQLPKDRFSAERLKGVDSTLKIQPAKLEDSAVYLCASSSLGARGSGYTFGSGTRLTVV.

In this sample, this clone turned up a few times. The chain combines TRBV5-4 with TRBJ2-5; 9 nucleotides agree with TRBD2. The V segment lost 2 bases and the J segment 3 bases; nucleotides outside the gene matches: 5. This CDR3 region has 15 residues. Germline V gene data show CDR1 as SGHNT and CDR2 as YYREEE (reference sequence). This chain's CDR3 is CASSFGIAGEETQYF. The CDR3 DNA sequence: TGTGCCAGCAGCTTCGGAATAGCGGGGGAAGAGACCCAGTACTTC.

The CDR3 coding sequence is TGTGCCAGCACCCCCACAGGCAGGGGCCCCAATGAGCAGTTCTTC. Its protein product is CASTPTGRGPNEQFF. The gene calls are TRBV5-6 and TRBJ2-1; tentatively, D is TRBD1 (6 bases). Trimming stripped 6 bases from V and 6 bases from J, with 19 bases between. Germline V CDR1 and CDR2: SGHDT, YYEEEE. This CDR3 spans 15 amino acids. The complete variable domain, with remaining parts taken from reference TRBV5-6 and TRBJ2-1, reads DAGVTQSPTHLIKTRGQQVTLRCSPKSGHDTVSWYQQALGQGPQFIFQYYEEEERQRGNFPDRFSGHQFPNYSSELNVNALLLGDSALYLCASTPTGRGPNEQFFGPGTRLTVL.

This sequence joins TRBV7-8 and TRBJ1-2; 10 positions match TRBD1. CDR1 is SGHVS and CDR2 is FQNEAQ in the germline V gene. Germline trimming cut 5 bases from V and 4 bases from J; bases unmatched to any gene: 7. The CDR3 runs to 15 residues. The CDR3 coding sequence is TGTGCCAGCAGCGACGGGACAGGGGATCCCTATGGCTACACCTTC. Its protein is CASSDGTGDPYGYTF.

The V gene is TRBV29-1, the J gene TRBJ2-7, with D perhaps matching TRBD2 (5 bases). With 4 bases removed from V and 0 bases from J, the gap between germline ends came to 13 bases. The germline CDR1 and CDR2 sequences are SQVTM and ANQGSEA. CDR3 length equals 14 residues. In DNA form, the CDR3 reads TGCAGCGTTGGGGCGGGCATGAGCTCCTACGAGCAGTACTTC. Protein sequence: CSVGAGMSSYEQYF.

The V and J genes are TRBV28 and TRBJ2-7, with a tentative D call TRBD2 (6 bases). CDR1 and CDR2 from the germline V gene are MDHEN and SYDVKM. This CDR3 has 15 amino acids. Trimming cost V 4 bases and J 2 bases, with 15 bases left between them. CDR3 DNA sequence: TGTGCCAGCAGTTCAGCCGGGACTTTTCCCTACGAGCAGTACTTC. Residues: CASSSAGTFPYEQYF.

The chain's CDR3 is CASSYRAGEETQYF. Written as DNA, the CDR3 is TGTGCCAGCAGTTACCGGGCAGGGGAAGAGACCCAGTACTTC. The rearrangement uses TRBV6-5 and TRBJ2-5; D is possibly TRBD1 (6 bases). CDR1 and CDR2 (germline): MNHEY, SVGAGI. The CDR3 spans 14 residues. V was pared by 2 bases and J by 3 bases, with 10 bases between.

This chain links TRBV25-1 with TRBJ1-3; 7 bases line up with TRBD1. The CDR3 length is 17 residues. Germline-derived CDR1 and CDR2 are MGHDK and SYGVNS. V shed 4 bases, J shed 4 bases, and the junction held 13 bases outside the gene matches. CDR3 nucleotides: TGTGCCAGCAGTGGGACAACAGGAAGGGGGCTCGGAAACACCATATATTTT. It codes for CASSGTTGRGLGNTIYF.

The rearrangement joins TRBV7-2 to TRBJ2-3; 9 bases match TRBD2. With 0 bases clipped from V and 2 bases from J, the junction kept 6 bases outside the gene matches. This CDR3 is 17 amino acids long. CDR1 is SGHTA and CDR2 is FQGNSA in the germline V gene. CDR3 in amino acids: CASSLAGASGITDTQYF. CDR3 DNA sequence: TGTGCCAGCAGCTTAGCAGGGGCTAGCGGGATCACAGATACGCAGTATTTT.

This clone has just a few counts. This CDR3 reads CSRLAGNEQFF. For the CDR3, the DNA is TGCAGTAGACTAGCGGGAAATGAGCAGTTCTTC. The rearrangement uses TRBV20-1 and TRBJ2-1; 11 bases fit TRBD2. Looked up from germline, CDR1 is DFQATT and CDR2 is SNEGSKA (reference sequence). V lost 8 bases and J lost 7; bases outside the gene matches: 1. This CDR3 is 11 amino acids long.

The rearrangement links TRBV5-1 to TRBJ1-6; weak D call: TRBD1 (5 bases). Per the germline V gene, CDR1 is SGHRS and CDR2 is YFSETQ. This CDR3 has 16 amino acids. Between the trimmed V and J ends, which lost 0 bases and 8 bases, there was a span of 15 bases. DNA of the CDR3: TGCGCCAGCAGCTTGGATCGCGGAGGGACGTATTCACCCCTCCACTTT. Its translation: CASSLDRGGTYSPLHF.

The chain recombines TRBV14 with TRBJ1-2; TRBD1 matches at 8 bases. J was trimmed by 4 bases and V by 3 bases; bases with no gene match: 1. CDR3 length: 13 residues. Germline lookup yields CDR1 SGHDN and CDR2 FVKESK. This CDR3 is CASSHTGGYGYTF. In DNA form, the CDR3 reads TGTGCCAGCAGCCACACAGGGGGCTATGGCTACACCTTC. Variable domain in full (rest from reference TRBV14 and TRBJ1-2): EAGVTQFPSHSVIEKGQTVTLRCDPISGHDNLYWYRRVMGKEIKFLLHFVKESKQDESGMPNNRFLAERTGGTYSTLKVQPAELEDSGVYFCASSHTGGYGYTFGSGTRLTVV.

This chain uses TRBV6-5 with TRBJ1-1; 10 nucleotides match TRBD1. The trim removed 4 bases at V and 5 bases at J, leaving 7 bases unmatched. Germline CDR1 MNHEY, CDR2 SVGAGI. This CDR3 contains 15 residues. CDR3 in amino acids: CASSWPGQGLTEAFF. For the CDR3, the DNA is TGTGCCAGCAGTTGGCCGGGACAGGGGTTGACTGAAGCTTTCTTT.

This clone has only one observation. The chain is built from TRBV7-2 and TRBJ2-7, with TRBD2 identical over 10 bases. CDR1 SGHTA and CDR2 FQGNSA come from the germline V gene. The CDR3 is 16 residues long. J lost 6 bases, V lost 6 bases, and 14 bases had no gene match. The CDR3 here is CASRSGPAGGPTEQYF. In DNA form, the CDR3 reads TGTGCCAGCAGGTCTGGCCCAGCGGGAGGGCCGACCGAGCAGTACTTC.

The chain recombines TRBV7-3 with TRBJ2-1; 14 bases agree with TRBD2. The CDR3 contains 19 residues. CDR1 SGHTA and CDR2 FQGTGA come from the germline V gene. With 1 base clipped from V and 6 bases from J, the junction kept 11 bases outside the gene matches. The CDR3 region is CASSLIPGLAGVWRNEQFF. CDR3 sequence (DNA): TGTGCCAGCAGCTTAATCCCGGGACTAGCGGGAGTGTGGCGCAATGAGCAGTTCTTC.

This clone was seen only once. This chain connects TRBV30 to TRBJ2-7; D might be TRBD1 (5 bases). Trimming pared 8 bases from V and 4 bases from J, leaving 15 bases between. The germline V gene has CDR1 GTSNPN and CDR2 SVGIG (reference sequence). This CDR3 is 12 amino acids long. As DNA, the CDR3 is TGTGCCGGCAGGGCAATTGGGTACGAGCAGTACTTC. Residues: CAGRAIGYEQYF. The variable domain in full, completed from reference TRBV30 and TRBJ2-7, reads SQTIHQWPATLVQPVGSPLSLECTVEGTSNPNLYWYRQAAGRGLQLLFYSVGIGQISSEVPQNLSASRPQDRQFILSSKKLLLSDSGFYLCAGRAIGYEQYFGPGTRLTVT.

The V call is TRBV5-1, the J call TRBJ2-7; a weak D match, TRBD1 (6 bases). V shed 1 base and J shed 6 bases, with 8 bases lying between them. The CDR3 covers 12 residues. Germline-derived CDR1 and CDR2 are SGHRS and YFSETQ. In DNA form, the CDR3 reads TGCGCCAGCAGCTTGCCAGGGGTCGAGCAGTACTTC. The encoded protein is CASSLPGVEQYF.